Each of the 32 T cell receptor beta chains below was sequenced from the same sample in a study of shared clonotypes between healthy human individuals. The assay was immunoSEQ multiplex PCR, and TCRdb's table has in-frame clones only and misses some. There are around 700,000 clones in the sample; about two thirds occur only once, and approximately 1.8% lies in the top ten. The sequencing sample was made of memory CD4+ T cells sorted from blood. As to subset: CD45RA-negative fraction. The receptors shown here come from a woman younger than 45 in good health.

The CDR3 reads CASSLRQGMDTQYF. In DNA form, the CDR3 reads TGTGCCAGCAGTTTAAGACAGGGTATGGATACGCAGTATTTT. The gene calls are TRBV27 and TRBJ2-3; 7 bases map to TRBD1. This CDR3 contains 14 residues. Germline values: CDR1 MNHEY, CDR2 SMNVEV (reference sequence). V trimming: 2 bases; J trimming: 6 bases; junction bases outside the gene matches: 5.

The rearrangement links TRBV27 to TRBJ2-5, with D hard to call. This CDR3 comprises 13 residues. Germline CDR1 MNHEY, CDR2 SMNVEV (reference sequence). V was cut by 6 bases and J by 3 bases, with 11 bases left in between. The CDR3 coding sequence is TGTGCCAGCAGCCAATTCCCTGAAGAGACCCAGTACTTC. This translates into CASSQFPEETQYF.

Regarding this clone: The same CDR3 can be traced to other DNA sequences in this sample. The chain joins TRBV19 to TRBJ2-2, with a weak D call TRBD1 (6 bases). The germline V gene has CDR1 LNHDA and CDR2 SQIVND (reference sequence). This CDR3 contains 17 residues. V was cut by 2 bases and J by 5 bases, with 18 bases left in between. The DNA for the CDR3 is TGTGCCAGTAGTATAATCTCAGGGACAAGAGGTACCGGGGAGCTGTTTTTT. The encoded protein is CASSIISGTRGTGELFF.

The chain links TRBV9 to TRBJ2-1; a possible D gene is TRBD1 (6 bases). Germline V gives CDR1 SGDLS, CDR2 YYNGEE. The CDR3 loop spans 16 amino acids. V was shortened by 4 bases and J by 3 bases, with 17 bases between the two germline ends. The CDR3: CASSQQGGAFYNEQFF. DNA of the CDR3: TGTGCCAGCAGCCAACAAGGGGGAGCGTTCTACAATGAGCAGTTCTTC.

Concerning this clone itself: This sample also contains other DNA sequences that code for the same CDR3. CDR3 amino acids: CASSLGTNYGYTF. CDR3 bases: TGTGCCAGCAGCTTAGGTACTAACTATGGCTACACCTTC. This chain connects TRBV11-2 to TRBJ1-2; D gene unclear. Germline CDR1 is SGHAT and CDR2 is FQNNGV. V shed 1 base and J shed 0 bases, with 3 bases lying between them. The CDR3 length is 13 residues. Drawing the rest from reference TRBV11-2 and TRBJ1-2, the complete variable domain is EAGVAQSPRYKIIEKRQSVAFWCNPISGHATLYWYQQILGQGPKLLIQFQNNGVVDDSQLPKDRFSAERLKGVDSTLKIQPAKLEDSAVYLCASSLGTNYGYTFGSGTRLTVV.

The chain uses TRBV7-2 and TRBJ2-2, with a weak D call TRBD2 (6 bases). The CDR3 is 12 residues long. Per germline, CDR1 SGHTA and CDR2 FQGNSA. With 9 bases removed from V and 6 bases from J, the gap between germline ends came to 11 bases. CDR3 residues: CASNSGPGELFF. CDR3 DNA sequence: TGTGCCAGTAATAGCGGTCCCGGGGAGCTGTTTTTT.

The genes are TRBV11-2 and TRBJ1-2; D is unresolved. Between the trimmed V and J ends, which lost 0 bases and 0 bases, there was a span of 8 bases. Germline-derived CDR1 and CDR2 are SGHAT and FQNNGV. The CDR3 totals 15 residues. The chain's CDR3 is CASSLDSGPNYGYTF. For the CDR3, the DNA is TGTGCCAGCAGCTTAGATTCTGGGCCTAACTATGGCTACACCTTC.

The V and J genes are TRBV7-8 and TRBJ2-7; D possibly corresponds to TRBD2 (6 bases). The V end was cut by 3 bases, the J end by 2 bases, with 11 bases between. This CDR3 is built from 14 residues. Germline assignment: CDR1 SGHVS and CDR2 FQNEAQ. The CDR3 is CASSFVAGPYEQYF. CDR3 in DNA: TGTGCCAGCAGCTTTGTGGCGGGGCCCTACGAGCAGTACTTC.

The chain uses TRBV9 and TRBJ1-1; 10 positions agree with TRBD1. V lost 3 bases to trimming and J lost 6 bases; unmatched junction nucleotides: 2. Germline lookup yields CDR1 SGDLS and CDR2 YYNGEE. This CDR3 region has 13 residues. CDR3 coding DNA: TGTGCCAGCAGCGCCGGGACAGGGGCTGAAGCTTTCTTT. Encoded protein: CASSAGTGAEAFF.

J is TRBJ1-2 and V is TRBV29-1; maybe TRBD1 (5 bases). The CDR3 has 16 amino acids. Between the trimmed V and J ends, which lost 3 bases and 6 bases, there was a span of 23 bases. Germline assignment: CDR1 SQVTM and CDR2 ANQGSEA. DNA for the CDR3: TGCAGCGTTGACCTAAAGCGGGGGTCAGGTTTGGATGGCTACACCTTC. Its protein is CSVDLKRGSGLDGYTF.

In its sample, this clone was seen a few times. This CDR3 is also generated by other DNA sequences in the sample. The rearrangement links TRBV4-2 to TRBJ2-2; 8 positions match TRBD1. V lost 1 base and J lost 3; bases outside the gene matches: 1. The CDR3 has 15 amino acids. The germline gives CDR1 LGHNA, CDR2 YNFKEQ. For the CDR3, the DNA is TGTGCCAGCAGCCAAGCGGACAGGGACACCGGGGAGCTGTTTTTT. It yields the protein CASSQADRDTGELFF.

The chain links TRBV11-2 to TRBJ1-2, with D uncertain. Germline V gene sequence: CDR1 SGHAT, CDR2 FQNNGV. This CDR3 contains 16 residues. Trimming removed 0 bases at V and 1 base at J, with 12 bases between. The CDR3 region is CASSLDLDEFNYGYTF. The CDR3 DNA sequence: TGTGCCAGCAGCTTAGATCTCGATGAGTTTAACTATGGCTACACCTTC.

Only a few counts were recorded for this clone. The chain carries TRBV11-1 and TRBJ2-7; 9 nucleotides agree with TRBD1. From germline, CDR1 is SGHAT and CDR2 FQDESV (reference sequence). The trim removed 5 bases at V and 2 bases at J, leaving 4 bases unmatched. The CDR3 spans 14 residues. The CDR3 DNA is TGTGCCAGCAGCCCCCGGACAGGGGCCTACGAGCAGTACTTC. This sequence encodes CASSPRTGAYEQYF.

The chain has TRBV9 and TRBJ2-2; TRBD1 might be the D (5 bases). The CDR3 sequence is 16 residues long. Germline V gives CDR1 SGDLS, CDR2 YYNGEE. V shed 2 bases and J shed 7 bases, with 18 bases lying between them. In nucleotides, the CDR3 is TGTGCCAGCAGCGTGGGGCCTCAGTTGGGGTTCGGGGAGCTGTTTTTT. Protein: CASSVGPQLGFGELFF.

The chain employs TRBV2 and TRBJ2-5, with 11 nucleotides matching TRBD1. The germline V gene encodes CDR1 SNHLY and CDR2 FYNNEI. This CDR3 spans 15 amino acids. V shed 6 bases, J shed 4 bases, and the junction held 7 bases outside the gene matches. The CDR3 reads CASSLRGQGAETQYF. In DNA form, the CDR3 reads TGTGCCAGCAGCCTACGCGGACAGGGGGCAGAGACCCAGTACTTC.

DNA of the CDR3: TGTGCCAGCAGCCTGACCGTGGGGGCCAAAAACATTCAGTACTTC. Residues: CASSLTVGAKNIQYF. V usage is TRBV11-2 and J usage is TRBJ2-4; D not resolved. The V and J ends lost 5 bases and 1 base respectively, with 12 bases between them. CDR1 is SGHAT, CDR2 FQNNGV, per germline. The CDR3 loop spans 15 amino acids.

V usage is TRBV27 and J usage is TRBJ1-2, with D tentatively TRBD1 (5 bases). V lost 5 bases, J lost 8 bases, and 21 bases lay in between. The CDR3 totals 15 residues. The germline V gene encodes CDR1 MNHEY and CDR2 SMNVEV (reference sequence). CDR3 loop: CASSASGQKFGGYTF. The CDR3 region has the DNA TGTGCCAGCAGTGCATCGGGGCAGAAGTTCGGCGGCTACACCTTC.

The chain is built from TRBV5-1 and TRBJ1-2; TRBD1 is a possible D gene (5 bases). This CDR3 comprises 13 residues. Germline assignment: CDR1 SGHRS and CDR2 YFSETQ. With 0 bases removed from V and 8 bases from J, the gap between germline ends came to 11 bases. Here the CDR3 DNA reads TGCGCCAGCAGCTTGGTCCCGGGGCAGGGCTACACCTTC. Protein: CASSLVPGQGYTF.

The chain uses TRBV27 and TRBJ1-2; weak D call: TRBD1 (5 bases). Germline CDR1 and CDR2: MNHEY and SMNVEV (reference sequence). V lost 2 bases, J lost 4 bases, and 17 bases lay in between. The CDR3 totals 16 residues. For the CDR3, the DNA is TGTGCCAGCAGTTTACGCGGTGGGGGGTTTTCCTATGGCTACACCTTC. Translated, it gives CASSLRGGGFSYGYTF.

The genes are TRBV7-9 and TRBJ1-2; D is unclear. The germline gives CDR1 SEHNR, CDR2 FQNEAQ (reference sequence). This CDR3 has 14 amino acids. V dropped 3 bases and J dropped 0 bases, with 8 bases sitting between them. CDR3 nucleotide sequence: TGTGCCAGCAGCTTCCAGTGGTCTAACTATGGCTACACCTTC. Its translation is CASSFQWSNYGYTF.

The gene calls are TRBV7-9 and TRBJ2-1; TRBD2 might be the D (5 bases). Trimming took 5 bases from V and 8 from J, leaving 22 bases between them. This CDR3 has 16 amino acids. The germline gives CDR1 SEHNR, CDR2 FQNEAQ (reference sequence). The CDR3 bases are TGTGCCAGCAGCGATACTGCCGGACTGACCGGCGATGAGCAGTTCTTC. It translates to CASSDTAGLTGDEQFF. The full variable domain, in which reference TRBV7-9 and TRBJ2-1 provide the parts outside the CDR3, is DTGVSQNPRHKITKRGQNVTFRCDPISEHNRLYWYRQTLGQGPEFLTYFQNEAQLEKSRLLSDRFSAERPKGSFSTLEIQRTEQGDSAMYLCASSDTAGLTGDEQFFGPGTRLTVL.

CDR3 in DNA: TGTGCCAGTAGTTTTGATACAGTAATTACCGGGGAGCTGTTTTTT. This codes for CASSFDTVITGELFF. V usage is TRBV19 and J usage is TRBJ2-2, with no clear D. Germline loops: CDR1 LNHDA, CDR2 SQIVND (reference sequence). The V end was cut by 5 bases, the J end by 5 bases, with 15 bases between. The CDR3 spans 15 residues.

CDR3 residues: CASSLRYEWGRAHTDTQYF. In nucleotides, the CDR3 is TGTGCCAGCAGCTTACGTTACGAGTGGGGGAGGGCCCACACAGATACGCAGTATTTT. This sequence joins TRBV7-3 and TRBJ2-3; 7 bases align to TRBD2. The ends lost 2 bases at V and 2 bases at J; junction bases unmatched: 16. CDR3 length: 19 amino acids. Germline V gene lookup returns CDR1 SGHTA and CDR2 FQGTGA.

The rearrangement joins TRBV28 to TRBJ1-2, with a possible D match to TRBD1 (6 bases). With 6 bases removed from V and 5 bases from J, the gap between germline ends came to 13 bases. The CDR3 is 13 residues long. Germline CDR1 MDHEN, CDR2 SYDVKM. The DNA for the CDR3 is TGTGCCAGCAGCGGACAGAGAAATTATGGCTACACCTTC. Its protein product is CASSGQRNYGYTF.

Only a few counts were recorded for this clone. V is TRBV29-1 and J is TRBJ1-5, with 10 bases identical to TRBD1. Germline values: CDR1 SQVTM, CDR2 ANQGSEA. V lost 7 bases to trimming and J lost 2 bases; unmatched junction nucleotides: 5. The CDR3 runs to 14 residues. The CDR3, as DNA: TGCAGCGCTATCGGGACAGGGGGCAATCAGCCCCAGCATTTT. This encodes CSAIGTGGNQPQHF.

This rearrangement joins TRBV11-2 to TRBJ2-7, with TRBD2 as a possible D gene (5 bases). The CDR3 runs 14 residues. The V gene's germline CDR1 is SGHAT and CDR2 FQNNGV. Trimming removed 5 bases from V and 9 bases from J, with 20 bases in between. DNA of the CDR3: TGTGCCAGCAGCCCGGCGGGCGGAGCCATGGGGCAGTACTTC. Amino acid sequence: CASSPAGGAMGQYF.

The rearrangement links TRBV28 to TRBJ2-1; D possibly uses TRBD1 or TRBD2 (6 bases each). This CDR3 contains 15 residues. V was cut by 5 bases and J by 7 bases, with 18 bases left in between. From germline, CDR1 is MDHEN and CDR2 SYDVKM. The CDR3 sequence is CASSEQGGNFNEQFF. The CDR3, as DNA: TGTGCCAGCAGTGAACAGGGAGGTAATTTTAATGAGCAGTTCTTC.

The chain employs TRBV7-9 and TRBJ2-2, with TRBD2 identical over 8 bases. This CDR3 is 16 amino acids long. V trimming: 1 base; J trimming: 5 bases; junction bases outside the gene matches: 6. Germline assignment: CDR1 SEHNR and CDR2 FQNEAQ (reference sequence). The DNA of the CDR3 is TGTGCCAGCAGCTTAGTCTCGGGAGGGCCTACCGGGGAGCTGTTTTTT. Protein sequence: CASSLVSGGPTGELFF.

This clone was counted between two and nine times. The gene calls are TRBV25-1 and TRBJ1-4; perhaps TRBD1 as D (6 bases). Between the trimmed V and J ends, which lost 5 bases and 7 bases, there was a span of 17 bases. The CDR3 is 15 residues long. Germline values: CDR1 MGHDK, CDR2 SYGVNS. DNA for the CDR3: TGTGCCAGCAGTCTCCTCGGGGGGGGCGGTGAAAAACTGTTTTTT. As protein: CASSLLGGGGEKLFF.

This clone was seen more than once but under ten times. The chain combines TRBV6-5 with TRBJ2-7; D uncertain. CDR1 MNHEY and CDR2 SVGAGI come from the germline V gene. The ends were cut back, 0 bases at V and 2 bases at J, with 14 bases in the middle. The CDR3 consists of 16 residues. The CDR3 sequence is CASSYSGSTITYEQYF. The CDR3 DNA reads TGTGCCAGCAGTTACTCGGGCAGTACAATTACCTACGAGCAGTACTTC.

Details on this clone: Sequence at one end of the junction differs from germline and may be a read error. CDR3 nucleotide sequence: TGTGCCATCAGTGAATCTAGGGACAGGGGCAACGAGCAGTACTTC. This codes for CAISESRDRGNEQYF. The chain couples TRBV6-1 to TRBJ2-7, with 10 bases aligning to TRBD1. Germline loops: CDR1 MNHNS, CDR2 SASEGT. This CDR3 contains 15 residues.

CDR3 sequence reads: CASSEDRVYGYTF. In nucleotides, the CDR3 is TGTGCCAGCAGTGAAGACAGGGTCTATGGCTACACCTTC. This chain links TRBV6-1 with TRBJ1-2; D is perhaps TRBD1 (6 bases). Germline CDR1 MNHNS, CDR2 SASEGT. This CDR3 comprises 13 residues. V was trimmed by 1 base and J by 4 bases, leaving 7 bases between them.